The rows below give T cell receptor beta chains drawn from one sample of a study of molecular identifiers for immune sequencing clone quantification. TCRdb itself ran the PCR reads through MiXCR, one entry per CDR3 protein. This sample has 40,000 to 45,000 distinct CDR3 sequences, with about 19% found just once. What was sequenced was naive CD8+ T cells from blood, with Jurkat cell RNA spiked in. The receptors originated from a human donor in good health. Some libraries in this study had Jurkat cell RNA spiked in. Both conserved end residues are part of each CDR3. D genes are given only for firm matches. Clone size is given for some rows only: seen once, a few or many times, or a class if the clone is expanded.

TRBV6-5	TRBJ2-5	TRBD2	many	TGTGCCAGCAGTTTACTAGCGGGGCTTGAGGCCCAGTACTTC	CASSLLAGLEAQYF
TRBV5-6	TRBJ1-1	TRBD1	many	TGTGCCAGCAGCTTAGGGACAGGCAGATATGAAGCTTTCTTT	CASSLGTGRYEAFF
TRBV25-1	TRBJ1-5	.	many	TGTGCCAGCAGTGAACAGGGGATTGGGCAGCCCCAGCATTTT	CASSEQGIGQPQHF
TRBV5-4	TRBJ2-5	.	many	TGTGCCAGCAGACCCGAGCCCGACAGAAAAGAGACCCAGTACTTC	CASRPEPDRKETQYF
TRBV20-1	TRBJ2-2	.	many	TGCAGTGCTAGACAGGGGAATCGGAACACCGGGGAGCTGTTTTTT	CSARQGNRNTGELFF
TRBV28	TRBJ2-4	.	many	TGTGCCAGCAGTGAGGGACGGCCGCTAGCCAAAAACATTCAGTACTTC	CASSEGRPLAKNIQYF
TRBV2	TRBJ2-5	TRBD2	many	TGTGCCAGCAGTGAAGTACTAGCGGTAAAACCTCAAGAGACCCAGTACTTC	CASSEVLAVKPQETQYF
TRBV2	TRBJ1-4	.	many	TGTGCCAGCAGTGAAGCGCTTAGGACTAATGAAAAACTGTTTTTT	CASSEALRTNEKLFF
TRBV2	TRBJ1-5	.	.	TGTGCCAGCAACCTTTGGGACAGCAATCAGCCCCAGCATTTT	CASNLWDSNQPQHF
TRBV12-3/TRBV12-4	TRBJ2-7	.	many	TGTGCCAGCAGGCCCGTAGGGGGGACCGAGCAGTACTTC	CASRPVGGTEQYF
TRBV7-9	TRBJ1-4	.	many	TGTGCCAGCAGCTTAAGTGAAAAACTGTTTTTT	CASSLSEKLFF
TRBV28	TRBJ2-7	.	many	TGTGCCAGCAGAGGGCCCAGTTACGAGCAGTACTTC	CASRGPSYEQYF
TRBV19	TRBJ1-5	.	many	TGTGCCAGTAGTAAGACCAGGACGGGACAGCCCCAGCATTTT	CASSKTRTGQPQHF
TRBV20-1	TRBJ2-7	TRBD2	many	TGCAGTGCTGTGACTAGCGGGAAGCCGGGAGAGCAGTACTTC	CSAVTSGKPGEQYF
TRBV28	TRBJ2-1	.	many	TGTGCCAGCAGTCCCCGGTGGGCCTACAATGAGCAGTTCTTC	CASSPRWAYNEQFF
TRBV27	TRBJ2-5	TRBD1	many	TGTGCCAGCAGCCAACAGGGGGATCAAGAGACCCAGTACTTC	CASSQQGDQETQYF
TRBV7-6	TRBJ2-5	TRBD2	many	TGTGCCAGCAGCCCCTGGGGTAGCGGGGGGTTGGAGACCCAGTACTTC	CASSPWGSGGLETQYF
TRBV5-4	TRBJ2-2	TRBD1	many	TGTGCCAGCAGCGGACCGGGACAGGGAACCGGGGAGCTGTTTTTT	CASSGPGQGTGELFF
TRBV6-6	TRBJ2-7	.	many	TGTGCCAGCAGTCCTACACGCCTAAACCCCGTAACCTACGAGCAGTACTTC	CASSPTRLNPVTYEQYF
TRBV6-6	TRBJ1-4	TRBD1	many	TGTGCCAGCATTGAACAGGGGGCGGAGGAAAAACTGTTTTTT	CASIEQGAEEKLFF
TRBV7-9	TRBJ2-7	.	many	TGTGCCAGCAGCACCGGGCCCGGTGGGCAGTACTTC	CASSTGPGGQYF
TRBV5-8	TRBJ2-5	TRBD2	.	TGTGCCAGCAGCTACGGACTAGCGGGGATCCAAGAGACCCAGTACTTC	CASSYGLAGIQETQYF
TRBV2	TRBJ1-4	.	.	TGTGCCAGCAGTTTAACCCTGAAGAATAATGAAAAACTGTTTTTT	CASSLTLKNNEKLFF
TRBV7-8	TRBJ2-7	.	many	TGTGCCAGCAGCTTAGGTTCCAGCCGCAACGAGCAGTACTTC	CASSLGSSRNEQYF
TRBV7-2	TRBJ2-5	.	many	TGTGCCAGCAGCTTAGTGGGAGAGACCCAGTACTTC	CASSLVGETQYF
TRBV9	TRBJ1-1	.	.	TGTGCCAGCAGTGATTCCCAGGGGTTGGACACAGAAGCTTTCTTT	CASSDSQGLDTEAFF
TRBV6-5	TRBJ2-3	TRBD2	many	TGTGCCAGCAGTTACTCGACTAGCGGGGACACAGATACGCAGTATTTT	CASSYSTSGDTDTQYF
TRBV7-9	TRBJ1-1	.	many	TGTGCCAGCAGCCCCCAACTGGGACAGAACACTGAAGCTTTCTTT	CASSPQLGQNTEAFF
TRBV27	TRBJ2-4	.	many	TGTGCCAGCAGTTTAAGCGCGGGTCTAGCCAAAAACATTCAGTACTTC	CASSLSAGLAKNIQYF
TRBV20-1	TRBJ2-3	TRBD2	many	TGCAGTGCTAGAGGTCGGGGACTAGAGGTGGGCACAGATACGCAGTATTTT	CSARGRGLEVGTDTQYF
TRBV7-2	TRBJ2-7	.	many	TGTGCCAGCAGCCCTGGGACAAACTCCTACGAGCAGTACTTC	CASSPGTNSYEQYF